These 10 T cell receptor beta chains originate from one sample sequenced in a study of shared clonotypes between healthy human individuals. The repertoire was sequenced with immunoSEQ multiplex PCR; TCRdb's copy has only in-frame clones and lacks some. The sample yields under 1,100,000 clones, 70% to 80% seen once. Material for sequencing was memory CD4+ T cells from PBMCs. The subset denotes: CD45RA-negative fraction. These receptors were collected from a man younger than 35 in good health. Some clones in this sample may be carry-over from other donors' samples.

The J gene is TRBJ1-1, the V gene TRBV10-3; D is uncertain. The CDR3 length is 14 residues. CDR1 is ENHRY, CDR2 SYGVKD, per germline. V dropped 6 bases and J dropped 4 bases, with 15 bases sitting between them. CDR3 region: CAIRDEGRSTEAFF. For the CDR3, the DNA is TGTGCCATCAGGGATGAAGGGAGGAGCACTGAAGCTTTCTTT.

The chain links TRBV5-5 to TRBJ2-4; D is uncertain. The germline V gene has CDR1 SGHKS and CDR2 YYEKEE (reference sequence). Between the trimmed V and J ends, which lost 4 bases and 5 bases, there was a span of 13 bases. This CDR3 is built from 14 residues. The CDR3 sequence: CASSPRFFENIQYF. The CDR3 nucleotides read TGTGCCAGCAGCCCCAGATTTTTTGAAAACATTCAGTACTTC.

This clone came up a few times. V and J are TRBV11-2 and TRBJ1-3; unclear D gene. The CDR3 extends over 13 amino acids. The germline CDR1 and CDR2 sequences are SGHAT and FQNNGV. Trimming took 5 bases from V and 0 from J, leaving 5 bases between them. This chain's CDR3 is CASSQSSGNTIYF. For the CDR3, the DNA is TGTGCCAGCAGCCAGAGCTCTGGAAACACCATATATTTT.

A word on this clone: Additional DNA sequences in this sample encode the identical CDR3. V gene TRBV5-1 combines with J gene TRBJ2-5; D is perhaps TRBD1 (7 bases). V shed 4 bases and J shed 1 base, with 11 bases lying between them. CDR3 size: 14 residues. The germline V gene encodes CDR1 SGHRS and CDR2 YFSETQ. This chain's CDR3 is CASSRGTVQETQYF. The CDR3 DNA is TGCGCCAGCAGCCGCGGGACAGTCCAAGAGACCCAGTACTTC. Drawing the rest from reference TRBV5-1 and TRBJ2-5, the complete variable domain is KAGVTQTPRYLIKTRGQQVTLSCSPISGHRSVSWYQQTPGQGLQFLFEYFSETQRNKGNFPGRFSGRQFSNSRSEMNVSTLELGDSALYLCASSRGTVQETQYFGPGTRLLVL.

This chain links TRBV2 with TRBJ1-1, with 8 bases identical to TRBD1. The CDR3 contains 14 residues. Germline V gene data show CDR1 as SNHLY and CDR2 as FYNNEI. V trimming: 5 bases; J trimming: 4 bases; junction bases outside the gene matches: 6. The CDR3 DNA follows: TGTGCCAGCAGTCGTGGACAGGGCATCACTGAAGCTTTCTTT. This sequence encodes CASSRGQGITEAFF.

This chain connects TRBV28 to TRBJ2-7, with 13 bases matching TRBD2. Unmatched junction bases numbered 2, after V lost 6 bases and J lost 3 bases. The CDR3 contains 14 residues. CDR1 and CDR2 from the germline V gene are MDHEN and SYDVKM. The CDR3 spells CASRLAGGLYEQYF. DNA of the CDR3: TGTGCCAGCAGACTAGCGGGAGGGCTCTACGAGCAGTACTTC.

The gene calls are TRBV7-2 and TRBJ2-7; 7 bases fit TRBD1. The J segment lost 0 bases and the V segment lost 6 bases, leaving 8 bases of the junction unmatched. CDR3 length equals 15 residues. CDR1 and CDR2 (germline): SGHTA, FQGNSA. This CDR3 is CASRRDRDSSYEQYF. DNA for the CDR3: TGTGCCAGCAGACGCGACAGGGATTCCTCCTACGAGCAGTACTTC.

The gene calls are TRBV5-1 and TRBJ2-7; D not resolved. The CDR3 sequence is 14 residues long. Trimming removed 0 bases at V and 5 bases at J, with 12 bases between. Germline V gene sequence: CDR1 SGHRS, CDR2 YFSETQ. CDR3 in DNA: TGCGCCAGCAGCTTGGGGGTGGATAAGGACGAGCAGTACTTC. This encodes CASSLGVDKDEQYF.

The rearrangement links TRBV28 to TRBJ2-1; no clear D gene. CDR3 length: 16 amino acids. From germline, CDR1 is MDHEN and CDR2 SYDVKM. V shed 2 bases and J shed 0 bases, with 11 bases lying between them. CDR3 residues: CASSLPVVFSYNEQFF. Here the CDR3 DNA reads TGTGCCAGCAGTTTACCGGTGGTGTTCTCCTACAATGAGCAGTTCTTC.

V is TRBV9 and J is TRBJ2-4; D is unresolved. V was cut by 10 bases and J by 7 bases, with 15 bases left in between. Germline values: CDR1 SGDLS, CDR2 YYNGEE. The CDR3 is 12 amino acids. The CDR3 DNA reads as TGTGCCGAGCTAGGGCCACTCAACATTCAGTACTTC. This sequence encodes CAELGPLNIQYF.